This T cell receptor beta chain stems from a study of OX40 agonist ivuxolimab in advanced cancers. The assay was immunoSEQ multiplex PCR, and TCRdb's table has in-frame clones only and misses some. The table lists 20,000 to 30,000 clones, about two thirds of them singletons. Trimming cost V 2 bases and J 3 bases; bases outside gene matches: 9. This CDR3 has 16 amino acids. Germline V gene data show CDR1 as LGHNA and CDR2 as YNFKEQ. The receptor was derived from an adult with an advanced solid tumor such as melanoma, head and neck, liver or kidney cancer. The source material was CD4+ or CD8+ T cells sorted from blood, sampled in a trial of the OX40 agonist ivuxolimab. V usage is TRBV4-2 and J usage is TRBJ2-7; TRBD1 aligns across 8 bases. The CDR3 nucleotides are TGTGCCAGCAGCCAACACCCGCCTGACAGGGGCTACGAGCAGTACTTC. This gives the protein CASSQHPPDRGYEQYF.